The 10 T cell receptor beta chains reported below all come from one sample, sequenced in a study of T cells expressing NK-cell markers. TCRdb reprocessed the 5' RACE reads, keeping one entry per CDR3 protein, no DNA. The sample's table shows some 390,000 distinct CDR3 sequences. The specimen sequenced was blood T cells: a sorted CD56 or NKG2C T cell subset, CD4+ or CD8+ T cells, or bulk PBMC T cells (not recorded which). Receptors were obtained from a woman in her forties or fifties in good health.

The V and J genes are TRBV20-1 and TRBJ2-5; TCRdb returns TRBD2, unconfirmable since there is no DNA. This CDR3 is 16 amino acids long. Germline loops: CDR1 DFQATT, CDR2 SNEGSKA (reference sequence). CDR3 protein: CSARPQREGRRETQYF.

This chain uses TRBV2 with TRBJ2-3. In germline, CDR1 is SNHLY, CDR2 FYNNEI. CDR3 length: 15 residues. The CDR3 sequence: CASSDGRIGTDTQYF.

The chain has TRBV20-1 and TRBJ1-4; TCRdb's D gene call, TRBD1, goes unchecked for lack of DNA. The CDR3 has 18 residues. Germline CDR1 reads DFQATT; CDR2 reads SNEGSKA (reference sequence). The CDR3 spells CSALNRGQGRWSNEKLFF.

The V call is TRBV20-1, the J call TRBJ2-5. The CDR3 totals 15 residues. Per germline, CDR1 DFQATT and CDR2 SNEGSKA (reference sequence). CDR3 region: CSARGWGTMQETQYF.

This sequence joins TRBV3-1 and TRBJ2-4; TCRdb names TRBD1, which stays unverified in the absence of DNA. The germline gives CDR1 LGHDT, CDR2 YNNKEL (reference sequence). The length of the CDR3 is 14 residues. CDR3 region: CASSQRGQKNIQYF.

The chain employs TRBV21-1 and TRBJ2-1; the D call from TCRdb, TRBD2, cannot be confirmed without DNA. TRBV21-1 counts as a pseudogene. The CDR3 has 15 amino acids. The CDR3 is CAGVREGRIYNEQFF.

J is TRBJ2-3 and V is TRBV9; TCRdb names TRBD1, which stays unverified in the absence of DNA. Looked up from germline, CDR1 is SGDLS and CDR2 is YYNGEE. The CDR3 extends over 16 amino acids. The CDR3 sequence: CASSDPQGLSTDTQYF.

V and J are TRBV6-5 and TRBJ2-5; lacking DNA, the TRBD2 call made by TCRdb goes unchecked. The CDR3 contains 13 residues. CDR1 MNHEY and CDR2 SVGAGI come from the germline V gene. CDR3 residues: CASSYEGSETQYF.

This CDR3 is CASSPRDRITAETQYF. The rearrangement joins TRBV18 to TRBJ2-5; TCRdb's D call of TRBD1 is untestable without DNA. Germline V gene data show CDR1 as KGHSH and CDR2 as LQKENI. The CDR3 is 16 residues long.

The V and J genes are TRBV15 and TRBJ2-5; TCRdb lists TRBD1, though no DNA is available to test this call. The CDR3 is 16 amino acids. Germline V CDR1 and CDR2: LNHNV, YYDKDF (reference sequence). The CDR3 is CATSSVSGTGRETQYF. Full variable domain (rest looked up from reference TRBV15 and TRBJ2-5): DAMVIQNPRYQVTQFGKPVTLSCSQTLNHNVMYWYQQKSSQAPKLLFHYYDKDFNNEADTPDNFQSRRPNTSFCFLDIRSPGLGDTAMYLCATSSVSGTGRETQYFGPGTRLLVL.